This T cell receptor (beta chain) was retrieved from a study of blood T cells in healthy people across ages. Findings of the study overall: Across samples, TCR beta diversity tracked strongly with naive T cell percentage. Donors of long life had a larger count of naive CD4+ cells and greater diversity than aged donors. It was held that diversity estimates obtained from one million T cells represented underestimates.

As to this clonotype: No antigen is known for it.

PCR was performed a second time for roughly 7 to 12 cycles using a sample-barcoded 5' primer and a J-beta primer mix. Every single cDNA molecule received a tag from a template-switch adaptor with 12 random nucleotides. TCRdb re-derived calls from the 5' RACE reads in MiXCR, one entry per CDR3 protein. The data show 650,000 to 1,000,000 distinct CDR3 sequences, with 30% to 45% seen just once and 10% to 15% held by the top ten. This TCR derives from a man between 18 and 35 years old in good health. The sample taken for sequencing was blood.

The DNA of the CDR3 is TGCAGTGCTAGAGATCGGGTCTCCTCCGGGGAGCTGTTTTTT. This encodes CSARDRVSSGELFF. This sequence joins TRBV20-1 and TRBJ2-2; no clear D gene. V dropped 0 bases and J dropped 6 bases, with 11 bases sitting between them. Germline V gives CDR1 DFQATT, CDR2 SNEGSKA (reference sequence). The CDR3 is 14 residues long.